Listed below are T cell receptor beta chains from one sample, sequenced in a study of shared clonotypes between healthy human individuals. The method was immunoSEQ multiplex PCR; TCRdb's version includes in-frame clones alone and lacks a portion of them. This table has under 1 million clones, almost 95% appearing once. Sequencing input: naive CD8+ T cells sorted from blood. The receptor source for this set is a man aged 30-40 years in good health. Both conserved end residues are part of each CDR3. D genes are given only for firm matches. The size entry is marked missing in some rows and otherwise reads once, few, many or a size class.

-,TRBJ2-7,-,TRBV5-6,CASSLGQSYEQYF,TGTGCCAGCAGCTTGGGACAATCCTACGAGCAGTACTTC
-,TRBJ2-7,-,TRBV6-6,CASSYSGGSTYEQYF,TGTGCCAGCAGTTACTCGGGCGGGTCCACCTACGAGCAGTACTTC
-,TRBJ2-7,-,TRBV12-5,CASGLQGYEQYF,TGTGCTAGTGGTCTCCAAGGGTACGAGCAGTACTTC
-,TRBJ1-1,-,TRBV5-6,CASSFLLQGDTEAFF,TGTGCCAGCAGCTTCCTTCTTCAGGGCGACACTGAAGCTTTCTTT
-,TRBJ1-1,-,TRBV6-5,CASKGDPGNTEAFF,TGTGCCAGCAAGGGGGATCCCGGAAACACTGAAGCTTTCTTT
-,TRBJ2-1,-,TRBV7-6,CASSLDRASAPYNEQFF,TGTGCCAGCAGCTTAGATAGAGCTAGCGCCCCCTACAATGAGCAGTTCTTC
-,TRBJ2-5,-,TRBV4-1,CASSQGGGIETQYF,TGCGCCAGCAGCCAAGGAGGAGGGATAGAGACCCAGTACTTC
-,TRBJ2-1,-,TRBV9,CASSVRGMGADEQFF,TGTGCCAGCAGCGTCCGTGGAATGGGGGCTGATGAGCAGTTCTTC
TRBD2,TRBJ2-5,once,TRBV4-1,CASSQVPVGSGDQETQYF,TGCGCCAGCAGCCAAGTTCCAGTGGGTAGCGGGGACCAAGAGACCCAGTACTTC
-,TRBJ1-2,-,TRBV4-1,CASSQVRAAEYGYTF,TGCGCCAGCAGCCAAGTTCGAGCTGCAGAATATGGCTACACCTTC
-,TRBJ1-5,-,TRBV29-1,CSVRESSNQPQHF,TGCAGCGTTCGCGAGTCATCAAATCAGCCCCAGCATTTT
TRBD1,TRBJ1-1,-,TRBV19,CASRLTGGDTEAFF,TGTGCCAGTAGATTGACAGGGGGGGACACTGAAGCTTTCTTT
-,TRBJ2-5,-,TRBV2,CATRLELETQYF,TGTGCCACCCGTTTGGAGTTGGAGACCCAGTACTTC
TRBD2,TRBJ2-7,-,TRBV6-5,CASSYGGGPTYEQYF,TGTGCCAGCAGTTACGGGGGAGGGCCGACCTACGAGCAGTACTTC
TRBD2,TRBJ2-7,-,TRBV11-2,CASTLAGRYEQYF,TGTGCCAGCACACTAGCGGGACGGTACGAGCAGTACTTC
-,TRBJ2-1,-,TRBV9,CASSQVGGADEQFF,TGTGCCAGCAGCCAGGTTGGCGGGGCAGATGAGCAGTTCTTC
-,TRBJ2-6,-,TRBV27,CASSLLPPGANVLTF,TGTGCCAGCAGTTTATTGCCGCCTGGGGCCAACGTCCTGACTTTC
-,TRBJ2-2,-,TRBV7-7,CASSFGPGAQAGELFF,TGTGCTAGCAGCTTTGGCCCAGGGGCCCAAGCCGGGGAGCTGTTTTTT
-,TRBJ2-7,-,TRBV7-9,CASSHRGGAYEQYF,TGTGCCAGCAGCCATAGGGGTGGAGCCTACGAGCAGTACTTC